Described below is a single TCR beta chain sequence and its context. Its matching antigen is unknown. These data belong to a study of CD8+CD57+ T cells in acquired aplastic anemia. General study findings and limits: With respect to CD8+ Simpson's diversity, patients and controls did not differ significantly.

Patients chosen for sequencing had shown CD8+CD57+ cell expansion by flow cytometry. Patients, without exception, had severe acquired aplastic anemia. All patients were therapy-naive when blood was sampled. For CDR3 and TCR beta VDJ profiling, genomic DNA was the template used. TCRdb reanalysed the reads using MiXCR and keeps one entry per CDR3 protein. The sample lists about 200,000 distinct CDR3 sequences; 60% to 80% were seen once. The V gene lost 3 bases and the J gene lost 1 base, with 6 bases spanning the gap. The germline CDR1 and CDR2 sequences are LGHDT and YNNKEL (reference sequence). The length of the CDR3 is 13 residues.

This TCR was sampled from a human donor with aplastic anemia. The V call is TRBV3-1, the J call TRBJ1-1; D call uncertain. Sequenced input: sorted CD4+, CD8+, or CD8+CD57+ T cells (not recorded which) from PBMCs. This CDR3 reads CASSQGTNTEAFF. DNA for the CDR3: TGTGCCAGCAGCCAGGGTACGAACACTGAAGCTTTCTTT.